Listed here are 17 T cell receptor beta chains from one sample, sequenced in a study of OX40 agonist ivuxolimab in advanced cancers. TCRdb keeps only in-frame clones here, not all; method: immunoSEQ multiplex PCR. The profile shows more than 70,000 clones, under 95% of them singletons. Sequenced here: CD4+ or CD8+ T cells sorted from blood, sampled in a trial of the OX40 agonist ivuxolimab. These receptors originate from an adult with an advanced solid tumor such as melanoma, head and neck, liver or kidney cancer.

The chain carries TRBV5-5 and TRBJ2-5; a weak D match, TRBD2 (6 bases). The CDR3 contains 14 residues. From germline, CDR1 is SGHKS and CDR2 YYEKEE (reference sequence). Trimming left V 9 bases short and J 2 bases short, with 17 bases between. The CDR3 DNA follows: TGTGCCACCAGGGCGGGTGGGGGGCAAGAGACCCAGTACTTC. Translating gives CATRAGGGQETQYF.

The genes are TRBV5-4 and TRBJ2-5; no definite D call. Germline assignment: CDR1 SGHNT and CDR2 YYREEE (reference sequence). V was clipped by 6 bases and J by 5 bases, with 14 bases between them. The CDR3 covers 13 residues. The CDR3 region has the DNA TGTGCCAGCACCAAGACTCCCGGGGAGACCCAGTACTTC. The encoded protein is CASTKTPGETQYF.

The CDR3 DNA follows: TGTGCCAGCTCACAAACCGGGACTAGCGGGGAGACCCAGTACTTC. Residues: CASSQTGTSGETQYF. The chain is built from TRBV18 and TRBJ2-5; TRBD2 agrees at 12 bases. The CDR3 runs 15 residues. The V gene's germline CDR1 is KGHSH and CDR2 LQKENI. The V and J ends lost 4 bases and 5 bases, in that order; junction bases with no gene match: 5.

The chain is built from TRBV9 and TRBJ2-3; D may be TRBD2 (6 bases). The CDR3 runs to 16 residues. V was shortened by 3 bases and J by 0 bases, with 14 bases between the two germline ends. CDR1 is SGDLS, CDR2 YYNGEE, per germline. The CDR3 here is CASSGGSGHSTDTQYF. CDR3 nucleotides: TGTGCCAGCAGCGGCGGAAGCGGGCACAGCACAGATACGCAGTATTTT. Complete variable domain (other parts from reference TRBV9 and TRBJ2-3): DSGVTQTPKHLITATGQRVTLRCSPRSGDLSVYWYQQSLDQGLQFLIQYYNGEERAKGNILERFSAQQFPDLHSELNLSSLELGDSALYFCASSGGSGHSTDTQYFGPGTRLTVL.

The V gene is TRBV5-4, the J gene TRBJ2-3; 8 bases map to TRBD2. With 4 bases clipped from V and 4 bases from J, the junction kept 11 bases outside the gene matches. Per germline, CDR1 SGHNT and CDR2 YYREEE (reference sequence). CDR3 length: 16 amino acids. CDR3 in amino acids: CASSTKAGGGADTQYF. CDR3 nucleotide sequence: TGTGCCAGCAGCACAAAGGCGGGAGGAGGGGCAGATACGCAGTATTTT. Based on the CDR3 plus reference TRBV5-4 and TRBJ2-3, the full variable domain is ETGVTQSPTHLIKTRGQQVTLRCSSQSGHNTVSWYQQALGQGPQFIFQYYREEENGRGNFPPRFSGLQFPNYSSELNVNALELDDSALYLCASSTKAGGGADTQYFGPGTRLTVL.

As to this clone: One end of the junction is discordant with germline, which a read error may explain. The chain links TRBV7-2 to TRBJ1-1; unclear D gene. CDR1 is SGHTA and CDR2 is FQGNSA in the germline V gene. CDR3 length: 8 residues. For the CDR3, the DNA is TGTGCCACCAACGCAATAAACTTT. It translates to CATNAINF.

This clone has only one observation. The rearrangement links TRBV9 to TRBJ2-5; 10 bases fit TRBD2. The CDR3 is made up of 16 amino acids. Trimming at V came to 4 bases and at J to 2 bases, leaving 8 bases not matched to a gene. Germline V CDR1 and CDR2: SGDLS, YYNGEE. This CDR3 is CASSSLAGTPQETQYF. CDR3 DNA sequence: TGTGCCAGCAGCTCACTAGCGGGGACCCCTCAAGAGACCCAGTACTTC.

The chain is built from TRBV4-2 and TRBJ2-2; 14 bases map to TRBD2. J lost 4 bases, V lost 3 bases, and 1 base had no gene match. Germline CDR1 reads LGHNA; CDR2 reads YNFKEQ. The CDR3 loop spans 16 amino acids. CDR3 residues: CASSQGLAGVTGELFF. CDR3 DNA: TGTGCCAGCAGCCAGGGACTAGCGGGAGTCACCGGGGAGCTGTTTTTT.

This chain connects TRBV11-2 to TRBJ2-7, with D unclear. CDR1 and CDR2 from the germline V gene are SGHAT and FQNNGV. The V gene lost 5 bases and the J gene lost 6 bases, with 11 bases spanning the gap. CDR3 length equals 12 residues. CDR3 sequence (DNA): TGTGCCAGCAGCGACTTCCGGGCCGAGCAGTACTTC. Translated: CASSDFRAEQYF.

This clone appeared once. V and J are TRBV2 and TRBJ2-5; possibly TRBD1 or TRBD2 for D (5 bases each). V was cut by 1 base and J by 8 bases, with 8 bases left in between. CDR1 and CDR2 from the germline V gene are SNHLY and FYNNEI. The CDR3 totals 12 residues. The CDR3 is CASSEVRGTQYF. The CDR3 DNA reads as TGTGCCAGCAGTGAAGTCCGGGGCACCCAGTACTTC.

The chain joins TRBV23-1 to TRBJ1-6, with D hard to call. TRBV23-1 is an ORF, and what it does is uncertain. CDR3 length: 15 amino acids. Trimming shortened V by 2 bases and J by 3 bases, and 8 bases separated the two germline ends. CDR3 bases: TGCGCCAGCAGTCAAGCAGTTAACTATAATTCACCCCTCCACTTT. It yields the protein CASSQAVNYNSPLHF.

The chain uses TRBV28 and TRBJ1-2; the D is unclear. Trimming pared 7 bases from V and 6 bases from J, leaving 15 bases between. CDR3 length equals 13 residues. The germline CDR1 and CDR2 sequences are MDHEN and SYDVKM. CDR3 amino acids: CASNDILEHGYTF. The CDR3 DNA follows: TGTGCCAGCAATGATATCCTGGAGCATGGCTACACCTTC.

CDR3 loop: CASSLDRSISGNTIYF. CDR3 nucleotides: TGTGCCAGCAGTCTTGACAGGTCTATCTCTGGAAACACCATATATTTT. The chain is built from TRBV28 and TRBJ1-3, with D possibly being TRBD1 (6 bases). Trimming left V 5 bases short and J 0 bases short, with 14 bases between. Germline CDR1 reads MDHEN; CDR2 reads SYDVKM. CDR3 size: 16 residues. Complete variable domain (other parts from reference TRBV28 and TRBJ1-3): DVKVTQSSRYLVKRTGEKVFLECVQDMDHENMFWYRQDPGLGLRLIYFSYDVKMKEKGDIPEGYSVSREKKERFSLILESASTNQTSMYLCASSLDRSISGNTIYFGEGSWLTVV.

This clone came up once. CDR3 protein: CASSLRAGTTYEQYF. The CDR3 region has the DNA TGCGCCAGCAGCTTGAGAGCGGGGACTACCTACGAGCAGTACTTC. V gene TRBV5-1 combines with J gene TRBJ2-7, with 7 bases that match TRBD2. Germline-derived CDR1 and CDR2 are SGHRS and YFSETQ. Trimming took 1 base from V and 2 from J; bases not matched to a gene: 6. CDR3 length: 15 residues.

This clone occurred once. V and J are TRBV27 and TRBJ2-7; no clear D gene. The CDR3 loop spans 15 amino acids. V was clipped by 5 bases and J by 5 bases, with 19 bases between them. Germline V lookup: CDR1 MNHEY, CDR2 SMNVEV (reference sequence). The CDR3 sequence is CASSQEGAGFNEQYF. DNA for the CDR3: TGTGCCAGCAGTCAAGAAGGCGCAGGCTTCAACGAGCAGTACTTC.

The V call is TRBV7-2, the J call TRBJ1-1; a weak D match, TRBD1 (5 bases). With 6 bases removed from V and 1 base from J, the gap between germline ends came to 15 bases. This CDR3 comprises 15 residues. Germline V lookup: CDR1 SGHTA, CDR2 FQGNSA. The CDR3 nucleotides are TGTGCCAGCAGGATAGGGGATAGGGGGAACACTGAAGCTTTCTTT. Amino acids: CASRIGDRGNTEAFF.

The chain couples TRBV4-3 to TRBJ2-7; 9 bases fit TRBD1. Germline CDR1 is LGHNA and CDR2 is YSLEER. The trim removed 1 base at V and 3 bases at J, leaving 4 bases unmatched. The length of the CDR3 is 15 residues. CDR3 sequence (DNA): TGCGCCAGCAGCCAAGTGTACAGGGGGCACTACGAGCAGTACTTC. Encoded protein: CASSQVYRGHYEQYF.